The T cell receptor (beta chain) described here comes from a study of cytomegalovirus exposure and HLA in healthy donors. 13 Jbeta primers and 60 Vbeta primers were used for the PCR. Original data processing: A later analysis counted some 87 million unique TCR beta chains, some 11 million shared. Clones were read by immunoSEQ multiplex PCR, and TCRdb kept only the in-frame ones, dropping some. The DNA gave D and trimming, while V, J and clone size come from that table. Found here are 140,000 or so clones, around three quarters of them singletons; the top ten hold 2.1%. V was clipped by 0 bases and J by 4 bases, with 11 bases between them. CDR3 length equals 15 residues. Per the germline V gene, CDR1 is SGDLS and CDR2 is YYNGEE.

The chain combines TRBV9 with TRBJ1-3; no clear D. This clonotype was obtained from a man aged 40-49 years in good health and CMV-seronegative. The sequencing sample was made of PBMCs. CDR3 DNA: TGTGCCAGCAGCGTAGACCCCGTACAGGGAAACACCATATATTTT. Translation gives CASSVDPVQGNTIYF.